The 3 T cell receptor beta chains below all came from one sample that was sequenced in a study of T cells in Graves' hyperthyroidism and ophthalmopathy. From RNA transcripts, TCR beta CDR3 regions were amplified. When the TCR CDR3 underwent first-round RT-PCR, the HTBI primer set was used. TCRdb recomputed calls from the multiplex PCR reads with MiXCR, one row per CDR3 protein. The profile shows about 760,000 distinct CDR3 sequences, approximately 36% of them singletons. Material for sequencing was blood. All receptors come from a woman aged 35 to 49 with Graves' hyperthyroidism.

For this clonotype: One base away lies a much larger clone, so this may be a sequencing read error. The chain couples TRBV6-4 to TRBJ1-1; TRBD1 aligns across 9 bases. This CDR3 is 15 amino acids long. CDR1 is MRHNA and CDR2 is SNTAGT in the germline V gene. CDR3 protein: CASSARQGEGTEASF. CDR3 DNA sequence: TGTGCCAGCAGCGCACGACAGGGGGAAGGGACTGAAGCTTCCTTT.

The chain combines TRBV19 with TRBJ2-7, with 9 bases aligning to TRBD1. CDR3 length: 15 residues. V shed 4 bases and J 2 bases; nucleotides not matched to a gene: 6. Germline CDR1 is LNHDA and CDR2 is SQIVND (reference sequence). This chain's CDR3 is CASSTSGTGTYEQYF. The CDR3 DNA follows: TGTGCCAGTAGTACCTCCGGGACAGGGACCTACGAGCAGTACTTC.

The table lists this clonotype with many counts. This chain connects TRBV19 to TRBJ1-2, with 10 positions matching TRBD1. V trimming: 4 bases; J trimming: 4 bases; junction bases outside the gene matches: 12. This CDR3 has 17 residues. Germline CDR1 is LNHDA and CDR2 is SQIVND (reference sequence). CDR3 in DNA: TGTGCCAGTAGTAGCCCTGACAGGGGGCGGCGAGGCTATGGCTACACCTTC. Translating gives CASSSPDRGRRGYGYTF.